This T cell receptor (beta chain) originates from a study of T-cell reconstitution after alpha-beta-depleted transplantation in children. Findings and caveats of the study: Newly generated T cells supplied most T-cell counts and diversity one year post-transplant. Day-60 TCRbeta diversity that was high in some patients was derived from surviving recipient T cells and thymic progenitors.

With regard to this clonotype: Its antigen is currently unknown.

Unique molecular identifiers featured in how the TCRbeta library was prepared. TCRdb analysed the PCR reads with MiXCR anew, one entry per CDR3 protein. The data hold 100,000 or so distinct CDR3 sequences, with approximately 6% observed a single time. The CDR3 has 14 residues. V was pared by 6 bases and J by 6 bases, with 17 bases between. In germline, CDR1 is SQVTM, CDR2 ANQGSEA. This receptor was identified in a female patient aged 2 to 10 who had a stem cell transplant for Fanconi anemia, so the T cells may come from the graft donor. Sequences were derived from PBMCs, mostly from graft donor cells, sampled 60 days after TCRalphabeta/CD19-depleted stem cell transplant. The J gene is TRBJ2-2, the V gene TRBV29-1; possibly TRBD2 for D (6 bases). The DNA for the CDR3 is TGCAGCGTCCCCACGGGGGTAGAAGCCGGGGAGCTGTTTTTT. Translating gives CSVPTGVEAGELFF.